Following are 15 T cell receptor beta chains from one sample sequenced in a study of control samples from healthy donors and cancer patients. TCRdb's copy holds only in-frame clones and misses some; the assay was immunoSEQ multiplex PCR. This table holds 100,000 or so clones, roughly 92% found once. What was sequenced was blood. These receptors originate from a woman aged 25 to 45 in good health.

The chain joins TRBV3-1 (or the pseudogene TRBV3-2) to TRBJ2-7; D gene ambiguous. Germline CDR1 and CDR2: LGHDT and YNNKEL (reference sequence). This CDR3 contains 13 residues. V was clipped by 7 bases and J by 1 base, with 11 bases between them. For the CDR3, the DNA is TGTGCCAGCACCCCGACAACTTCCTACGAGCAGTACTTC. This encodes CASTPTTSYEQYF.

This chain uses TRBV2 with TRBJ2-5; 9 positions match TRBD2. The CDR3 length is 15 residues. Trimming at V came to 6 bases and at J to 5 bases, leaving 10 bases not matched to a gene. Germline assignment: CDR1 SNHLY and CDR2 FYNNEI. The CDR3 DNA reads TGTGCCAGCAGGGCCTCGGGACTAGCTTTGGAGACCCAGTACTTC. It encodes CASRASGLALETQYF.

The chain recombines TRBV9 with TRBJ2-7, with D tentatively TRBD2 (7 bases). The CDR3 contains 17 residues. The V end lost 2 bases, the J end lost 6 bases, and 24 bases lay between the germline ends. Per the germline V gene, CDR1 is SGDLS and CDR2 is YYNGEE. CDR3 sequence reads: CASSVHDRGALVGEQYF. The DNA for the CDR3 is TGTGCCAGCAGCGTCCACGATCGGGGGGCGCTAGTAGGCGAGCAGTACTTC. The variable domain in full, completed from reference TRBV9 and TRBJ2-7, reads DSGVTQTPKHLITATGQRVTLRCSPRSGDLSVYWYQQSLDQGLQFLIQYYNGEERAKGNILERFSAQQFPDLHSELNLSSLELGDSALYFCASSVHDRGALVGEQYFGPGTRLTVT.

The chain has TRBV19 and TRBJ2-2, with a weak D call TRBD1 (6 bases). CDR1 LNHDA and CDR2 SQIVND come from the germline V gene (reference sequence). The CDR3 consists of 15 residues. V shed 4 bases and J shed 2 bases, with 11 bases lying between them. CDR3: CASSTGVINTGELFF. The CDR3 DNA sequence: TGTGCCAGTAGTACAGGGGTCATTAACACCGGGGAGCTGTTTTTT. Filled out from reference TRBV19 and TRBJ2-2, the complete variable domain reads DGGITQSPKYLFRKEGQNVTLSCEQNLNHDAMYWYRQDPGQGLRLIYYSQIVNDFQKGDIAEGYSVSREKKESFPLTVTSAQKNPTAFYLCASSTGVINTGELFFGEGSRLTVL.

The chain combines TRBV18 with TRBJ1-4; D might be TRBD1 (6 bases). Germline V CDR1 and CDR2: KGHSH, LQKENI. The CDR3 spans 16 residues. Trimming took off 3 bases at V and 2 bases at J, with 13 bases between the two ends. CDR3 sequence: CASSPRDTGTNEKLFF. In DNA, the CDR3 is TGTGCCAGCTCACCCCGGGACACCGGGACTAATGAAAAACTGTTTTTT.

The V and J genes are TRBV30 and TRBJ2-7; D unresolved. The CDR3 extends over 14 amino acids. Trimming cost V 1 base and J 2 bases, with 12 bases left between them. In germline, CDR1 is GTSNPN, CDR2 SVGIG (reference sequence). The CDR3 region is CAWSGVPGAYEQYF. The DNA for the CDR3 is TGTGCCTGGAGTGGGGTACCTGGGGCCTACGAGCAGTACTTC.

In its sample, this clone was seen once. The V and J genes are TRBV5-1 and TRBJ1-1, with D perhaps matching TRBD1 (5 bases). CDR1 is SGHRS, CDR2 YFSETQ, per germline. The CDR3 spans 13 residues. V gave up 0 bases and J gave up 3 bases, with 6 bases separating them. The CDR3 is CASSLAGHTEAFF. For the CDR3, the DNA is TGCGCCAGCAGCTTGGCAGGGCACACTGAAGCTTTCTTT.

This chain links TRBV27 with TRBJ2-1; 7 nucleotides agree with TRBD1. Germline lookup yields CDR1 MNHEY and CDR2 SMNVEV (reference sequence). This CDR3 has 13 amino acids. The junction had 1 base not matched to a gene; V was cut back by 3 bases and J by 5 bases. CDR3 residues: CASSFDRDNEQFF. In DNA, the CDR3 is TGTGCCAGCAGTTTTGACAGGGACAATGAGCAGTTCTTC.

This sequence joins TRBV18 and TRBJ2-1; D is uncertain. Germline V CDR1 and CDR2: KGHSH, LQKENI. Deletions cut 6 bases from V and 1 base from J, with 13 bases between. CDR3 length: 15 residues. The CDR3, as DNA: TGTGCCAGCTCCCCCGACTTATTGTCCTACAATGAGCAGTTCTTC. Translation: CASSPDLLSYNEQFF. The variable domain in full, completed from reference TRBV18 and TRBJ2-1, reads NAGVMQNPRHLVRRRGQEARLRCSPMKGHSHVYWYRQLPEEGLKFMVYLQKENIIDESGMPKERFSAEFPKEGPSILRIQQVVRGDSAAYFCASSPDLLSYNEQFFGPGTRLTVL.

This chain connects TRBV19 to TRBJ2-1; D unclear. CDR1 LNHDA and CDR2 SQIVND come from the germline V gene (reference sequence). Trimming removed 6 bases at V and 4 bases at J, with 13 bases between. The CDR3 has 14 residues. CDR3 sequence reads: CASSLAIGYNEQFF. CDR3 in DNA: TGTGCCAGTAGCTTAGCCATAGGTTACAATGAGCAGTTCTTC.

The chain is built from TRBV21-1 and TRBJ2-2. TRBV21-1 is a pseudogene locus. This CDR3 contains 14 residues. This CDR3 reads CASGGLVSTGELFF. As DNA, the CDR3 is TGTGCCAGCGGGGGGCTAGTGAGCACCGGGGAGCTGTTTTTT.

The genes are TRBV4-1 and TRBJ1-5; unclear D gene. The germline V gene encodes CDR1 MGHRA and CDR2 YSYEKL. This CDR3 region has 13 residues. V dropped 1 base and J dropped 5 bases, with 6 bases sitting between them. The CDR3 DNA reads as TGCGCCAGCAGCCAAGTTGGAGATCAGCCCCAGCATTTT. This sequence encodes CASSQVGDQPQHF.

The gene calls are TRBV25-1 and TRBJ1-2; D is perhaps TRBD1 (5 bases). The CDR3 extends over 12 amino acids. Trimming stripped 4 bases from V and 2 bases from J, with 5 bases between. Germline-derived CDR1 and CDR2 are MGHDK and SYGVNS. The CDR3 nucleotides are TGTGCCAGCAGTGCAGGGAACTATGGCTACACCTTC. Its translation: CASSAGNYGYTF.

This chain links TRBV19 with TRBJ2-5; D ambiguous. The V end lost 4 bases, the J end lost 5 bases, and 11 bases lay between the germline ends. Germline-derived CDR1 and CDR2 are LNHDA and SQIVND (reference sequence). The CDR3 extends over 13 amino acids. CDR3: CASSRGNEETQYF. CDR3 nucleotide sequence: TGTGCCAGTAGTAGGGGAAACGAGGAGACCCAGTACTTC.

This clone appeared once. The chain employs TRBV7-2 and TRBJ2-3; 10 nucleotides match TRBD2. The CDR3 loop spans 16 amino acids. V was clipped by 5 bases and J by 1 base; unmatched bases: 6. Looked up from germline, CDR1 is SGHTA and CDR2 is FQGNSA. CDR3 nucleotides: TGTGCCAGCAGCCTATTAGCGGGGGGAGGCACAGATACGCAGTATTTT. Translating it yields CASSLLAGGGTDTQYF.